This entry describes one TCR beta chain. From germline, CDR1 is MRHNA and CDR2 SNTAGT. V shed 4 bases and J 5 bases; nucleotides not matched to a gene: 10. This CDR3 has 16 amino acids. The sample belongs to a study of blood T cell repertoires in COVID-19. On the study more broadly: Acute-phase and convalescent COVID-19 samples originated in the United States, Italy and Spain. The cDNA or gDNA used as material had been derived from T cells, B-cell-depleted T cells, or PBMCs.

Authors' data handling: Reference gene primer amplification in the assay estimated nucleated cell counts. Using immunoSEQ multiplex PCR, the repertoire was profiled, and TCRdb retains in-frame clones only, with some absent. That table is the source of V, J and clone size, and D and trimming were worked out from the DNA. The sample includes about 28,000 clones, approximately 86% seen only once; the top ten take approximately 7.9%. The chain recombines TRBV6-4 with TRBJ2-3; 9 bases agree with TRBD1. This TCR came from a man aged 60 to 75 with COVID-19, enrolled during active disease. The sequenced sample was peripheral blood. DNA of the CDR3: TGTGCCAGCAGTGCGTCGGGGACAGGGACCTTAGATACGCAGTATTTT. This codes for CASSASGTGTLDTQYF.